The 30 T cell receptor beta chains in this list originate from one sample, sequenced in a study of Graves' ophthalmopathy and Graves' hyperthyroidism. RNA transcripts were the source from which TCR beta CDR3 regions were amplified. The library came from an HTBI-primed first-round RT-PCR and a second-round multiplex PCR. From the multiplex PCR reads, TCRdb called clonotypes with MiXCR, one entry per CDR3 protein. The repertoire has some 380,000 distinct CDR3 sequences, 15% of them found once; the top ten carry approximately 7%. The material sequenced was peripheral blood. The source of these receptors is a woman aged 18 to 35 with stable Graves' hyperthyroidism.

Many counts were recorded for this clonotype. The CDR3 region is CASRDRELRNQPQHF. The CDR3 nucleotides read TGTGCCAGCCGGGACAGAGAGCTTCGCAATCAGCCCCAGCATTTT. This rearrangement joins TRBV19 to TRBJ1-5, with TRBD1 identical over 7 bases. Trimming at V came to 9 bases and at J to 2 bases, leaving 10 bases not matched to a gene. Germline V gene sequence: CDR1 LNHDA, CDR2 SQIVND (reference sequence). The CDR3 runs to 15 residues.

The chain joins TRBV9 to TRBJ1-6; possible D gene TRBD1, 6 bases. Germline lookup yields CDR1 SGDLS and CDR2 YYNGEE. CDR3 size: 16 residues. The germline V and J ends were trimmed by 0 bases and 6 bases, with 13 bases remaining between them. The CDR3 region has the DNA TGTGCCAGCAGCGTAGACGGGGGCGCCGGTAATTCACCCCTCCACTTT. Translated, it gives CASSVDGGAGNSPLHF.

The chain links TRBV9 to TRBJ1-1; D may be TRBD1 (6 bases). V was cut by 3 bases and J by 4 bases, with 13 bases left in between. The CDR3 length is 14 residues. Germline V gives CDR1 SGDLS, CDR2 YYNGEE. CDR3 loop: CASSAAGGGTEAFF. The DNA of the CDR3 is TGTGCCAGCAGCGCGGCAGGAGGGGGCACTGAAGCTTTCTTT.

This clonotype was counted ten times or more. The chain employs TRBV6-1 and TRBJ2-7; D is perhaps TRBD2 (6 bases). Trimming removed 7 bases from V and 2 bases from J, with 12 bases in between. CDR3 size: 13 residues. Germline V CDR1 and CDR2: MNHNS, SASEGT. Written as DNA, the CDR3 is TGTGCCAGCAATCGGGAGCTGGCCTACGAGCAGTACTTC. Its protein product is CASNRELAYEQYF.

This chain connects TRBV19 to TRBJ2-7; TRBD2 agrees at 7 bases. Germline assignment: CDR1 LNHDA and CDR2 SQIVND (reference sequence). With V trimmed by 9 bases and J by 5 bases, 16 bases remained unmatched. The length of the CDR3 is 15 residues. The CDR3 DNA is TGTGCCAGCAGAGAGACCACTAGCGCTCGGGACGAGCAGTACTTC. Translation gives CASRETTSARDEQYF. The variable domain in full, completed from reference TRBV19 and TRBJ2-7, reads DGGITQSPKYLFRKEGQNVTLSCEQNLNHDAMYWYRQDPGQGLRLIYYSQIVNDFQKGDIAEGYSVSREKKESFPLTVTSAQKNPTAFYLCASRETTSARDEQYFGPGTRLTVT.

V gene TRBV6-1 combines with J gene TRBJ1-2; TRBD1 aligns across 9 bases. Per germline, CDR1 MNHNS and CDR2 SASEGT. V gave up 2 bases and J gave up 4 bases; unmatched junction bases: 8. The CDR3 runs to 16 residues. The CDR3 DNA follows: TGTGCCAGCAGTGAATCGGGACAGGGTAGGACCTATGGCTACACCTTC. Translated, it gives CASSESGQGRTYGYTF.

The chain uses TRBV6-4 and TRBJ2-7; 11 nucleotides match TRBD2. This CDR3 is built from 15 residues. Germline V gene data show CDR1 as MRHNA and CDR2 as SNTAGT. Trimming cost V 3 bases and J 1 base; bases outside gene matches: 2. The CDR3 DNA follows: TGTGCCAGCAGTGAGAGACTAGCGGGGTCCTACGAGCAGTACTTC. This codes for CASSERLAGSYEQYF.

This clonotype was seen at least ten times. The rearrangement uses TRBV11-2 and TRBJ1-1; 7 nucleotides agree with TRBD1. Germline V gives CDR1 SGHAT, CDR2 FQNNGV. V gave up 4 bases and J gave up 3 bases; unmatched junction bases: 8. This CDR3 contains 15 residues. The DNA for the CDR3 is TGTGCCAGCAGCTCACAGGGGAGTGGTGACACTGAAGCTTTCTTT. Protein product: CASSSQGSGDTEAFF. Based on the CDR3 plus reference TRBV11-2 and TRBJ1-1, the full variable domain is EAGVAQSPRYKIIEKRQSVAFWCNPISGHATLYWYQQILGQGPKLLIQFQNNGVVDDSQLPKDRFSAERLKGVDSTLKIQPAKLEDSAVYLCASSSQGSGDTEAFFGQGTRLTVV.

This clonotype showed up many times. The chain uses TRBV5-1 and TRBJ1-1; D might be TRBD1 (5 bases). This CDR3 region has 15 residues. Germline V gives CDR1 SGHRS, CDR2 YFSETQ. Trimming removed 5 bases from V and 1 base from J, with 15 bases in between. CDR3 amino acids: CASRISQDENTEAFF. The CDR3 bases are TGCGCCAGCAGGATCTCACAGGATGAGAACACTGAAGCTTTCTTT.

The genes are TRBV20-1 and TRBJ1-1; D call uncertain. With 3 bases removed from V and 3 bases from J, the gap between germline ends came to 8 bases. The CDR3 is 12 amino acids. Looked up from germline, CDR1 is DFQATT and CDR2 is SNEGSKA (reference sequence). Here the CDR3 reads CSASWQYTEAFF. In nucleotides, the CDR3 is TGCAGTGCTAGCTGGCAGTACACTGAAGCTTTCTTT.

The CDR3 reads CASSQQGSSYEQYF. Written as DNA, the CDR3 is TGTGCCAGCAGTCAACAGGGGAGCTCCTACGAGCAGTACTTC. V is TRBV28 and J is TRBJ2-7, with 7 bases that match TRBD1. CDR1 MDHEN and CDR2 SYDVKM come from the germline V gene. The CDR3 length is 14 residues. After removal of 5 bases from V and 0 bases from J, the junction contained 4 bases not matched to a gene.

V gene TRBV7-9 combines with J gene TRBJ1-6, with D hard to call. The length of the CDR3 is 13 residues. Germline CDR1 is SEHNR and CDR2 is FQNEAQ (reference sequence). Trimming pared 6 bases from V and 11 bases from J, leaving 14 bases between. CDR3 sequence: CASRSGPGAPLHF. DNA for the CDR3: TGTGCCAGCAGGTCGGGCCCTGGGGCACCCCTCCACTTT.

This clonotype was detected many times. This chain joins TRBV6-1 and TRBJ2-5; TRBD2 agrees at 7 bases. Unmatched junction bases numbered 13, after V lost 5 bases and J lost 1 base. The CDR3 spans 17 residues. The germline V gene encodes CDR1 MNHNS and CDR2 SASEGT. The DNA of the CDR3 is TGTGCCAGCAGTCCCCCCCTTGGGGGGGTGGGCCAAGAGACCCAGTACTTC. Translating it yields CASSPPLGGVGQETQYF.

The V gene is TRBV25-1, the J gene TRBJ2-5; D call uncertain. Germline assignment: CDR1 MGHDK and CDR2 SYGVNS. The CDR3 runs 15 residues. The ends were cut back, 0 bases at V and 3 bases at J, with 11 bases in the middle. The CDR3 reads CASSEYGLYKETQYF. In DNA, the CDR3 is TGTGCCAGCAGTGAATATGGTTTATATAAAGAGACCCAGTACTTC.

This clonotype was picked up many times. This chain uses TRBV20-1 with TRBJ1-5, with no clear D. CDR3 length: 15 residues. Trimming shortened V by 4 bases and J by 2 bases, and 15 bases separated the two germline ends. The V gene's germline CDR1 is DFQATT and CDR2 SNEGSKA (reference sequence). CDR3 bases: TGCAGTGCTAAAGCTTCGAGAGGTCGCAATCAGCCCCAGCATTTT. Its protein is CSAKASRGRNQPQHF.

This clonotype occurred many times. V usage is TRBV29-1 and J usage is TRBJ1-2; D might be TRBD1 (5 bases). Germline V CDR1 and CDR2: SQVTM, ANQGSEA. This CDR3 is 14 amino acids long. V lost 2 bases to trimming and J lost 7 bases, with 17 bases between them. The CDR3 protein is CSVEYRDRRRGYTF. As DNA, the CDR3 is TGCAGCGTTGAATACCGGGACCGACGCCGTGGCTACACCTTC.

This clonotype appeared many times. This sequence joins TRBV27 and TRBJ1-1; 9 positions match TRBD1. The trim removed 8 bases at V and 4 bases at J, leaving 8 bases unmatched. The CDR3 consists of 14 residues. Germline loops: CDR1 MNHEY, CDR2 SMNVEV (reference sequence). As DNA, the CDR3 is TGTGCCAGCCTTCCGGGACAGGGTTTCACTGAAGCTTTCTTT. Encoded protein: CASLPGQGFTEAFF.

This clonotype was picked up many times. The CDR3 here is CASTGQGGPRIEAFF. CDR3 sequence (DNA): TGTGCCAGCACCGGACAGGGAGGGCCTCGCATTGAAGCTTTCTTT. The J gene is TRBJ1-1, the V gene TRBV6-1; 8 nucleotides align to TRBD1. The CDR3 runs to 15 residues. Germline V gives CDR1 MNHNS, CDR2 SASEGT. With 7 bases clipped from V and 7 bases from J, the junction kept 14 bases outside the gene matches.

This clonotype was observed a few times. The chain employs TRBV28 and TRBJ2-7; 7 bases match TRBD2. The CDR3 has 18 amino acids. Per germline, CDR1 MDHEN and CDR2 SYDVKM. The trim removed 6 bases at V and 4 bases at J, leaving 21 bases unmatched. The CDR3 DNA follows: TGTGCCAGCAGCAAACCTTCGACGACTAGCTGGTTAGTTTACGAGCAGTACTTC. This translates into CASSKPSTTSWLVYEQYF.

The sample holds many counts of this clonotype. The chain combines TRBV5-1 with TRBJ1-2; TRBD1 matches 7 bases. The germline V gene has CDR1 SGHRS and CDR2 YFSETQ. The CDR3 is 15 amino acids. Losses at the gene ends were 1 base for V and 4 bases for J; bases not matched to a gene: 7. The CDR3 is CASSLSGTDLYGYTF. The DNA for the CDR3 is TGCGCCAGCAGCTTGTCGGGGACAGACCTCTATGGCTACACCTTC.

This chain connects TRBV9 to TRBJ2-7, with 12 bases aligning to TRBD1. CDR3 size: 15 residues. Looked up from germline, CDR1 is SGDLS and CDR2 is YYNGEE. V dropped 0 bases and J dropped 5; count of bases not matched to a gene: 3. The chain's CDR3 is CASSVGGTGGHEQYF. DNA for the CDR3: TGTGCCAGCAGCGTAGGTGGGACAGGGGGCCACGAGCAGTACTTC.

This clonotype was counted many times. The chain employs TRBV12-3 or TRBV12-4 and TRBJ1-1, with D possibly matching TRBD1 (6 bases). This CDR3 region has 13 residues. V lost 2 bases, J lost 8 bases, and 12 bases lay in between. CDR3 coding DNA: TGTGCCAGCAGTTTATGGGACACCCGAGAAGCTTTCTTT. Translating it yields CASSLWDTREAFF.

V and J are TRBV13 and TRBJ1-1; maybe TRBD1 (5 bases). From germline, CDR1 is PRHDT and CDR2 FYEKMQ (reference sequence). The CDR3 covers 16 residues. V shed 5 bases and J shed 0 bases, with 16 bases lying between them. The CDR3 region is CASSARRGYMNTEAFF. The CDR3 bases are TGTGCCAGCAGCGCCCGACGGGGGTATATGAACACTGAAGCTTTCTTT.

This clonotype was seen repeatedly, ten times or more. The chain carries TRBV27 and TRBJ2-7; 7 bases map to TRBD1. Germline-derived CDR1 and CDR2 are MNHEY and SMNVEV (reference sequence). The J segment lost 3 bases and the V segment lost 8 bases, leaving 10 bases of the junction unmatched. The CDR3 loop spans 14 amino acids. CDR3 sequence reads: CASRRQGQDYEQYF. The CDR3 DNA is TGTGCCAGCCGAAGACAGGGCCAAGACTACGAGCAGTACTTC.

This clonotype was seen ten or more times. V usage is TRBV20-1 and J usage is TRBJ2-7; the match to TRBD2 covers 8 bases. Germline V lookup: CDR1 DFQATT, CDR2 SNEGSKA (reference sequence). CDR3 length: 15 amino acids. V was clipped by 5 bases and J by 3 bases; unmatched bases: 12. CDR3 loop: CSAATSATSSYEQYF. In DNA form, the CDR3 reads TGCAGTGCTGCGACTAGCGCGACGAGCAGCTACGAGCAGTACTTC.

This clonotype was seen repeatedly, ten times or more. The chain has TRBV25-1 and TRBJ2-6, with D unclear. This CDR3 has 17 amino acids. Germline values: CDR1 MGHDK, CDR2 SYGVNS. The V gene lost 2 bases and the J gene lost 0 bases, with 11 bases spanning the gap. The CDR3 nucleotides are TGTGCCAGCAGTGAAGGAAGGATCTTCTCTGGGGCCAACGTCCTGACTTTC. Amino acid sequence: CASSEGRIFSGANVLTF.

This rearrangement joins TRBV19 to TRBJ1-2, with D maybe TRBD1 (6 bases). The CDR3 is 14 amino acids. Between the trimmed V and J ends, which lost 5 bases and 4 bases, there was a span of 14 bases. The germline gives CDR1 LNHDA, CDR2 SQIVND (reference sequence). The CDR3 protein is CASSPRTAPYGYTF. As DNA, the CDR3 is TGTGCCAGTAGTCCCAGGACAGCTCCCTATGGCTACACCTTC.

In this sample, this clonotype turned up many times. The V and J genes are TRBV18 and TRBJ1-2; maybe TRBD1 (5 bases). Germline loops: CDR1 KGHSH, CDR2 LQKENI. Trimming took 0 bases from V and 5 from J, leaving 10 bases between them. This CDR3 has 14 amino acids. The CDR3 bases are TGTGCCAGCTCACCACCGAGCAGGGAGTATGGCTACACCTTC. Its protein is CASSPPSREYGYTF.

This clonotype was seen ten or more times. This chain links TRBV13 with TRBJ2-7; no firm D call. CDR3 length equals 15 residues. V shed 1 base and J shed 0 bases, with 10 bases lying between them. Germline CDR1 PRHDT, CDR2 FYEKMQ (reference sequence). CDR3: CASSLAASISYEQYF. CDR3 nucleotides: TGTGCCAGCAGCTTAGCGGCTTCCATCTCCTACGAGCAGTACTTC.

There are many counts of this clonotype. This sequence joins TRBV6-1 and TRBJ2-7; TRBD2 matches 9 bases. J was trimmed by 0 bases and V by 7 bases; bases with no gene match: 7. Germline V gene data show CDR1 as MNHNS and CDR2 as SASEGT. The CDR3 loop spans 15 amino acids. The CDR3 region has the DNA TGTGCCAGCATTCTAAGCGGGGGGAGCTCCTACGAGCAGTACTTC. Its translation: CASILSGGSSYEQYF.